The present entry profiles one T cell receptor (beta chain) with its context. Its target is not known. Researchers report isolating at least 6 million PBMCs per sample. A second PCR of roughly 7 to 11 cycles used a sample-barcoded 5' primer and a J-beta primer mix. MiXCR, run by TCRdb on the 5' RACE reads, gives a single entry per CDR3 protein. The data show some 1.1 million distinct CDR3 sequences, with 35% to 40% seen just once and over 10% held by the top ten. This record comes from a study of blood T cells in healthy people across ages. Study in general: In model experiments, template switching was able to capture about one barcoded beta molecule for every two T cells that were present.

Study-level findings and limits: TCR beta diversity, measured per million T cells, fell in a roughly linear way with age.

Germline CDR1 and CDR2: ENHRY and SYGVKD. V was trimmed by 6 bases and J by 3 bases, leaving 11 bases between them. This CDR3 is 13 amino acids long. The chain couples TRBV10-3 to TRBJ1-1; D gene ambiguous. Sample: blood. The receptor's source is a man aged 18 to 30 in good health. CDR3 DNA: TGTGCCATCAGCGGGCCGGGAGACACTGAAGCTTTCTTT. It codes for CAISGPGDTEAFF.